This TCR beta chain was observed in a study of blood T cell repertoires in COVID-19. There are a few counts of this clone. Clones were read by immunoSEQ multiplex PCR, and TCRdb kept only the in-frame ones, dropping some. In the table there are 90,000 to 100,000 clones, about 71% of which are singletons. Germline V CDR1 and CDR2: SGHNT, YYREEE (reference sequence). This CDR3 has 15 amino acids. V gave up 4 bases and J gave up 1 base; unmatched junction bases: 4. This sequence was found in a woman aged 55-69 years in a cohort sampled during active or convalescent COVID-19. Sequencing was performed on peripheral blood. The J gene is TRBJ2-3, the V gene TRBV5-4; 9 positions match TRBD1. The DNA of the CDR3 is TGTGCCAGCAGCCGGACAGGGGATCGCACAGATACGCAGTATTTT. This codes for CASSRTGDRTDTQYF.